This T cell receptor (beta chain) was profiled in a study of blood T cell repertoires in COVID-19. The wider study: In each case, the material was cDNA or gDNA derived from T cells, B-cell-depleted T cells, or PBMCs.

Authors' processing steps: Reference gene primer amplification gave nucleated cell count estimates. Clones were sequenced by immunoSEQ multiplex PCR, and TCRdb holds only the in-frame ones, with some missing. The DNA gave D and trimming, while V, J and clone size come from that table. The sample includes 150,000 to 200,000 clones, approximately 82% seen only once; the top ten take around 18%. Donors in Cohort 3 counted as recovered after two negative PCRs, clearance, or symptom resolution. This clone was observed a single time. Germline lookup yields CDR1 MNHEY and CDR2 SMNVEV (reference sequence). The V end was cut by 4 bases, the J end by 4 bases, with 8 bases between. This CDR3 is 13 amino acids long.

This sequence was found in a man in his 60s who had recovered from COVID-19. Source material: PBMCs or T cells enriched from blood (not recorded which). The chain is built from TRBV27 and TRBJ2-1; D ambiguous. CDR3 loop: CASSSLSYNEQFF. The CDR3 region has the DNA TGTGCCAGCAGTTCCCTATCGTACAATGAGCAGTTCTTC.